This TCR beta chain was sequenced in a study of T-cell memory formation after mild COVID-19. Study conclusions and caveats: In pre-infection memory, a portion of responding clones appeared, which suggested that cross-reactive memory joined.

Points on this clonotype: Its antigen is not identified.

A single record per CDR3 protein comes from TCRdb applying MiXCR to the 5' RACE reads. This sample has some 340,000 distinct CDR3 sequences, with 10% to 15% found just once. The CDR3 runs to 14 residues. J gave up 4 bases and V 5 bases, and 4 bases lay outside the gene matches. From germline, CDR1 is MNHEY and CDR2 SVGAGI. The clonotype was recovered from a man aged 18 to 30 who had mild COVID-19 (a few samples of this study predate the infection). Cell type and time point are not known. The specimen was PBMCs or a T cell subset sorted from them (not recorded which). The V call is TRBV6-5, the J call TRBJ1-1, with 10 positions matching TRBD1. The CDR3 sequence: CASSRQGASTEAFF. The CDR3 DNA reads as TGTGCCAGCAGTCGACAGGGGGCGAGCACTGAAGCTTTCTTT.